This T cell receptor beta chain is drawn from a study of blood T cell repertoires in COVID-19. Study at large: Specimens from acute and convalescent COVID-19 originated in the United States, Italy and Spain. Nucleic acid was either cDNA or gDNA, and it came from T cells, B-cell-depleted T cells, or PBMCs.

V lost 0 bases, J lost 4 bases, and 6 bases lay in between. The CDR3 has 13 residues. Germline V lookup: CDR1 LNHDA, CDR2 SQIVND (reference sequence). In the original processing: Reference gene primers were amplified, and this amplification served to estimate nucleated cell counts. Here immunoSEQ multiplex PCR was the method, and the copy in TCRdb shows in-frame clones only, minus some. Clonal size and the V and J genes are those of that table, whereas D and trimming came from the DNA. Seen here are some 220,000 clones, about three quarters observed once, and the top ten hold more than 7%. Note on this clone: Different DNA sequences within this sample yield the same CDR3.

The TCR was taken from a woman in her 70s with acute or convalescent COVID-19. Input material: peripheral blood. J is TRBJ2-5 and V is TRBV19; no clear D. CDR3 protein: CASSIDRGETQYF. CDR3 nucleotide sequence: TGTGCCAGTAGTATAGATCGCGGAGAGACCCAGTACTTC.